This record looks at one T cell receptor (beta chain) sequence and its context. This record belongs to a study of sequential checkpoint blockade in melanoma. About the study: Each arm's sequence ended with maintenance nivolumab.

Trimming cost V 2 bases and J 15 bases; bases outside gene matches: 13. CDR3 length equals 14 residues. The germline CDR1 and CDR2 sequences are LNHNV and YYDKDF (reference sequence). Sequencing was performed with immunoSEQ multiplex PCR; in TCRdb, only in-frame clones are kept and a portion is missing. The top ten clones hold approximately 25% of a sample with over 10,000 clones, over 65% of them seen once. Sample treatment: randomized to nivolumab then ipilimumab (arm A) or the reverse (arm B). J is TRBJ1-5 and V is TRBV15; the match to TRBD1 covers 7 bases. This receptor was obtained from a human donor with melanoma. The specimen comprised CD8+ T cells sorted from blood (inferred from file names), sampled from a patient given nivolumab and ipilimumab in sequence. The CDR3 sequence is CATSRNREDRDRHF. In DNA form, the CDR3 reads TGTGCCACCAGCAGAAACCGGGAAGACAGGGATAGGCATTTT.